The clone carrying this T cell receptor (beta chain) was recorded a few times. Its antigen is not known. This specimen belongs to a study of blood T cells in healthy people across ages. The study, taken as a whole, reports: Long-lived donors exceeded aged donors in naive CD4+ cells and diversity.

The CDR3 has 12 amino acids. Germline lookup yields CDR1 SGHKS and CDR2 YYEKEE (reference sequence). V was pared by 6 bases and J by 7 bases, with 11 bases between. A sample-barcoded 5' primer and a J-beta primer mix were used in a second PCR of about 7 to 12 cycles. TCRdb fed the 5' RACE reads into MiXCR, producing one record per CDR3 protein. Here the sample spans some 1.4 million distinct CDR3 sequences, approximately 40% being singletons. The TCR was taken from a woman aged 18-29 years in good health. Sequencing input: blood. V gene TRBV5-5 combines with J gene TRBJ2-1, with a weak D call TRBD2 (5 bases). The CDR3 DNA is TGTGCCAGCACCTTCGGGATGAATGAGCAGTTCTTC. Translating gives CASTFGMNEQFF.